This T cell receptor (beta chain) comes out of a study of blood T cell repertoires in COVID-19. Study-wide background: Sites across the United States, Italy and Spain contributed samples from acute and convalescent COVID-19. Nucleic acid was either cDNA or gDNA, and it came from T cells, B-cell-depleted T cells, or PBMCs.

V shed 5 bases and J 7 bases; nucleotides not matched to a gene: 5. Germline V gene lookup returns CDR1 SGHTA and CDR2 FQGNSA. The CDR3 is 13 amino acids. How the authors handled the data: Reference gene primer amplification gave estimated nucleated cell counts. Repertoires were generated with immunoSEQ multiplex PCR, while TCRdb's copy carries only in-frame clones and drops some. Clone size and V and J calls were adopted from that table, with D and trimming inferred from the DNA. This repertoire shows 100,000 to 150,000 clones, around 81% found once; its top ten account for 17%. The rearrangement uses TRBV7-2 and TRBJ2-7, with 10 positions matching TRBD2. The sequence derives from a man aged 25-45 years with COVID-19, enrolled during active disease. The sample consisted of peripheral blood. CDR3 DNA: TGTGCCAGCAGCAGGGGACTAGCGTCGGAGCAGTACTTC. Amino acid sequence: CASSRGLASEQYF. Complete variable domain (other parts from reference TRBV7-2 and TRBJ2-7): GAGVSQSPSNKVTEKGKDVELRCDPISGHTALYWYRQSLGQGLEFLIYFQGNSAPDKSGLPSDRFSAERTGGSVSTLTIQRTQQEDSAVYLCASSRGLASEQYFGPGTRLTVT.